These 8 T cell receptor beta chains share one sample of origin, sequenced in a study of post-analysis software for immune sequencing data. Points from the study as a whole: About five TRBV segments, including TRBV5-6, TRBV5-1 and TRBV20-1, were more frequent in patients than controls.

The library was made from cDNA and included unique molecular identifiers. TCRdb reanalysed the PCR reads using MiXCR and keeps one entry per CDR3 protein. The sample lists approximately 460,000 distinct CDR3 sequences, less than 45% occurring once. Their cognate antigens are unknown. The sequencing sample was made of blood. Source of these receptors: a girl between 5 and 17 years old with multiple sclerosis.

This clonotype was seen a few times. The chain uses TRBV4-1 and TRBJ1-2; no clear D gene. With 8 bases removed from V and 4 bases from J, the gap between germline ends came to 17 bases. The CDR3 length is 14 residues. Germline CDR1 and CDR2: MGHRA and YSYEKL. The CDR3 loop is CASGHGQAVYGYTF. The CDR3 DNA reads as TGCGCCAGCGGTCATGGGCAGGCAGTCTATGGCTACACCTTC.

This clonotype was counted between two and nine times. Germline is not matched at one junction end, which may reflect a read error. The chain carries TRBV5-1 and TRBJ2-7, with 7 bases identical to TRBD1. Germline CDR1 is SGHRS and CDR2 is YFSETQ. The CDR3 totals 14 residues. Here the CDR3 reads CASSLRQGTYEQYF. DNA of the CDR3: TGTGCCAGCAGCCTCCGACAGGGTACCTACGAGCAGTACTTC.

This chain joins TRBV10-3 and TRBJ2-1; 7 nucleotides agree with TRBD2. Per the germline V gene, CDR1 is ENHRY and CDR2 is SYGVKD. With V trimmed by 0 bases and J by 6 bases, 5 bases remained unmatched. The CDR3 runs to 15 residues. CDR3 bases: TGTGCCATCAGTGAGTCCGAAGGACTAGTCAATGAGCAGTTCTTC. Amino acids: CAISESEGLVNEQFF.

This chain joins TRBV28 and TRBJ2-3, with 12 bases fitting TRBD2. The CDR3 runs 22 residues. With 5 bases clipped from V and 2 bases from J, the junction kept 23 bases outside the gene matches. The germline CDR1 and CDR2 sequences are MDHEN and SYDVKM. The CDR3 spells CASSPIYRTSGTSRGLTDTQYF. The CDR3 DNA is TGTGCCAGCAGTCCTATCTACCGGACTAGCGGGACCTCTCGGGGGCTCACAGATACGCAGTATTTT.

The genes are TRBV9 and TRBJ2-5, with 7 bases identical to TRBD2. The J call may not be correct, given that the DNA end is closer to TRBJ2-7. This CDR3 is built from 15 residues. Germline V gives CDR1 SGDLS, CDR2 YYNGEE. In DNA form, the CDR3 reads TGTGCCAGCAGCTTAGAGGGACGTAGCGGGTACGAGCAGTACTTC. Translating gives CASSLEGRSGYEQYF.

This chain joins TRBV10-3 and TRBJ2-3; 7 nucleotides agree with TRBD1. Losses at the gene ends were 3 bases for V and 2 bases for J; bases not matched to a gene: 5. CDR1 ENHRY and CDR2 SYGVKD come from the germline V gene. The CDR3 extends over 15 amino acids. CDR3 nucleotides: TGTGCCATCAGTGAAGGGGACAGCTTCACAGATACGCAGTATTTT. It is translated as CAISEGDSFTDTQYF.

This rearrangement joins TRBV9 to TRBJ2-3; TRBD2 aligns across 13 bases. V lost 3 bases and J lost 1; bases outside the gene matches: 2. This CDR3 region has 16 residues. The germline V gene encodes CDR1 SGDLS and CDR2 YYNGEE. This CDR3 is CASSAGTSGGTDTQYF. DNA for the CDR3: TGTGCCAGCAGCGCGGGGACTAGCGGGGGCACAGATACGCAGTATTTT.

V is TRBV27 and J is TRBJ2-1; 14 bases are a match to TRBD2. CDR1 and CDR2 (germline): MNHEY, SMNVEV (reference sequence). The CDR3 runs to 16 residues. V trimming: 5 bases; J trimming: 12 bases; junction bases outside the gene matches: 12. The DNA of the CDR3 is TGTGCCAGCAGTCCAACCCCGGGACTAGCGGGAGAGGTGCAGTTCTTC. Translation: CASSPTPGLAGEVQFF.